Given below is one T cell receptor (beta chain) in context. The table lists this clonotype with many counts. Its antigen has not been determined. There are no base qualities to consult, and no much larger clone falls within one base. The record originates from a study of identical twins (dated by TCRdb to the mid-2010s). In the study overall: TCR alpha and beta repertoires from monozygotic twins, unrelated adults of various ages and cord blood were deep-sequenced to test whether fetal clonotypes persist. To rule out contamination, the twin experiments were replicated at different times with different library preparation protocols.

CDR1 SQVTM and CDR2 ANQGSEA were looked up in the germline V gene. Including the terminal cysteine and phenylalanine, the CDR3 comprises 16 residues. Left in the record is the CDR3 DNA by itself, 48 bases read in frame from the first base. Relative to germline, V is 6 bases shorter and J is 0 bases shorter, with 17 bases between their ends. Library prep was done by 5' RACE. The sample was run on an Illumina HiSeq 2000. Template switching introduced a universal primer binding site; the final cDNA contained a unique molecular identifier, enabling accurate counting of TCR cDNA molecules. First-strand cDNA for TCR alpha and beta chains was synthesized from specific primers in the conserved constant-segment region. To control for contamination, each cDNA library was double barcoded with a SMART-Mk sample barcode plus Illumina barcodes. TruSeq adapter sequences along with Illumina sample barcodes were introduced in two successive PCR steps. The TCR alpha and beta cDNA libraries were sequenced on the Illumina HiSeq platform using custom primers. In the authors' own workflow: MiGEC was used to process raw reads and extract unique molecular identifiers, and MiXCR was used to find CDR3 positions. Recombination models were inferred per individual with the repgenHMM and IGoR tools using an EM algorithm. The analysis of shared clonotypes was done with the tcR package in R, with sharing normalized by the product of cloneset sizes. Out-of-frame nonproductive sequences were analyzed to study raw recombination free of thymic and clonal selection effects. TCRdb handled the public reads itself, with Q25 trimming in fastp and clone calling in MiXCR, and kept productive beta chains. All rows with the same CDR3 protein become a single entry with the most common DNA and genes. For this entry, the V and J calls and clone size follow TCRdb and not the study's own pipeline. This sample gives hundreds of thousands of distinct CDR3 sequences in total; roughly 20% of them show up just once. Jointly, the top ten make up 4% to 5.5% of the sample.

Findings and caveats that apply to the study as a whole: Conclusions relied on cross-sectional statistical analysis, since the same donors could not be followed over many years. Compared with coincidental sharing between unrelated individuals, an excess of low generation-probability sequences was observed among out-of-frame TCR alpha sequences shared between twins. Out-of-frame TCR alpha sharing in monozygotic twins was systematically underestimated by recombination models, whereas sharing between unrelated individuals was in agreement with the recombination models. Zero-insertion analyses could be partly confounded by invariant T cells such as MAIT and iNKT, though diverse VJ usage argued against such confounding for most clonotypes. Fewer insertions were carried by abundant cord blood beta clonotypes; a weaker similar trend was observed in young adult naive repertoires, while no such trend was observed in memory repertoires. The excess sharing between twins in beta out-of-frame sequences was weaker because fewer shared sequences reduced the signal-to-noise ratio.

All donors were healthy Caucasians. The twin cohort consisted of three pairs of female monozygotic twins, all aged roughly 18 to 30 years. The RNA used for TCR libraries was isolated from peripheral blood mononuclear cells. These data also featured in a second study, about T cells expressing NK-cell markers. As noted in the second study: Three sorted T-cell subsets (CD3+CD56+NKG2C+, CD3+CD56+NKG2C- and CD3+CD56-NKG2C+) from under ten donors had their TCR beta-chain repertoires profiled. Of the eight sequenced donors, seven were found to be HCMV-seropositive and one was found to be HCMV-seronegative. In several experiments an anti-gammadeltaTCR antibody was added to restrict sorting to alphabetaTCR-expressing T cells. In a handful of donors, the dominant CD3+CD56+NKG2C+ clonotypes ranked among the top 10 CD8+ clonotypes, making up 1.0-7.0% of CD8+ T cells. Those dominant clonotypes were again the most abundant among CD3+CD56-NKG2C+ cells in a handful of donors, at about 25-60.1%. Whether the expanded NKG2C-expressing T cell clones were specific for HCMV antigens was left unclear. The study sequenced eight donors, all healthy volunteers chosen at random: three men and five women. HCMV serostatus was determined by detecting HCMV-specific IgG in serum with a commercial ELISA kit. For over five donors, unsorted PBMC were also used to sequence bulk peripheral blood T-cell repertoires. Reads were demultiplexed and grouped by UMI with MIGEC, and clonotypes were assembled and quantified with MiTCR. To exclude erroneous sequences, any TCR cDNA sequence not supported by at least two reads was discarded. The tcR package was used for downstream repertoire analysis, and clonotypes were matched between fractions using CDR3 nucleotide sequence together with V segment. Antigen specificity was annotated against VDJdb with VDJmatch, allowing one amino acid substitution in CDR3.

Source material: PBMCs. The clonotype was recovered from a woman aged 18 to 35 in good health. The chain links TRBV29-1 with TRBJ2-2; TRBD2 could be the D gene, as 6 bases match. CDR3 region: CSVEEGGGPNTGELFF. The DNA sequence reads TGCAGCGTGGAGGAGGGTGGAGGACCGAACACCGGGGAGCTGTTTTTT.